The clone carrying this T cell receptor (beta chain) was recorded a few times. Its antigen is unknown. The data derive from a study of T-cell memory formation after mild COVID-19. For the study at large: TCR clusters showed largely donor specificity. Study-level findings and limits: Some clones that responded were present in memory (sampled pre-infection), which suggests cross-reactive memory joined. Contracting clones localized mainly to CM and EM when CD4+ and mainly to EMRA when CD8+.

UMIs and sample barcodes were carried by the TCR alpha and TCR beta cDNA libraries that 5'RACE produced using constant-segment primers. Each CDR3 protein gets one entry after TCRdb re-called the 5' RACE reads with MiXCR. The sample contains 150,000 or so distinct CDR3 sequences, more than 14% of which appear only once. CDR1 is SGHVS, CDR2 FNYEAQ, per germline. V was pared by 1 base and J by 2 bases, with 8 bases between. CDR3 length: 14 residues. This chain uses TRBV7-6 with TRBJ1-2, with D perhaps matching TRBD1 (5 bases). The sequencing input was PBMCs or a T cell subset sorted from them (not recorded which). The source is an adult woman who had mild COVID-19 (a few samples of this study predate the infection). Cell type and time point are not known. CDR3 protein: CASSLGQGNYGYTF. The CDR3 coding sequence is TGTGCCAGCAGCTTAGGGCAGGGAAACTATGGCTACACCTTC.